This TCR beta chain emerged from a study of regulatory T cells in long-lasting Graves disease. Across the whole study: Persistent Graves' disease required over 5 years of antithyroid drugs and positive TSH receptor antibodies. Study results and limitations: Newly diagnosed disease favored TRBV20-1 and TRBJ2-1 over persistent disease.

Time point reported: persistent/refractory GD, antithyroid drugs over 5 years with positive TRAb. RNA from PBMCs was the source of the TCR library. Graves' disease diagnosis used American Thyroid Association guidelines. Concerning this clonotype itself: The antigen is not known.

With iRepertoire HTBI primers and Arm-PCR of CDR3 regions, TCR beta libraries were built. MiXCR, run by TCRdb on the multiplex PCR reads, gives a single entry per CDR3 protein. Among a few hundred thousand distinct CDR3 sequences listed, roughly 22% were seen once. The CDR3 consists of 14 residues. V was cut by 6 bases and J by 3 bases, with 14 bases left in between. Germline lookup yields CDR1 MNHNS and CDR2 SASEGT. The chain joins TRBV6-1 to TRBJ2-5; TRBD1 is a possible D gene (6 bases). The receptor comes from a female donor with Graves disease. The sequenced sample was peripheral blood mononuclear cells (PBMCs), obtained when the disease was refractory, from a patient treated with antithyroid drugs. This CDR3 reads CASRTGSGEETQYF. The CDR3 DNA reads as TGTGCCAGCAGAACAGGGAGCGGAGAAGAGACCCAGTACTTC.